This T cell receptor (beta chain) is drawn from a study of blood T cell repertoires in COVID-19 (dated by TCRdb to the early 2020s). With respect to the entire study: Collaborator samples came from the United States, Italy and Spain and covered acute and convalescent phases of COVID-19. Where available, HLA class I and class II types were obtained from metadata supplied by the sample provider rather than from assay-based typing. The material from the prospective study consisted of cDNA or gDNA derived from T cells, B-cell-depleted T cells, or PBMCs. Nearly every sample came with metadata listing a de-identified subject ID, COVID-19 status, age in years and sex. The repertoires were released in a freely available public database meant as a resource for research on the immune response to SARS-CoV-2. Subjects who had been exposed to COVID-19, were actively infected with it, or had recovered from it provided the deeply sampled blood TCRbeta repertoires that made up the dataset. Samples were obtained from the ongoing ImmuneRACE study (first 160 participants) and from approximately 1,200 subjects provided by 6 global collaborators.

The germline V gene supplies CDR1 SGHDN and CDR2 FVKESK. From V the trimming removes 1 base and from J it removes 12 bases, while the gene matches leave 6 bases of the junction unaccounted for. The CDR3 covers 13 residues, taking in both the cysteine and the phenylalanine. Only the CDR3 portion is preserved as DNA: 39 bases, with reading frame beginning at the first base. Participants in the prospective study were aged about 18 to 89 years, lived in under 30 United States geographic areas, and enrolled through a virtual design. To assign participants to cohorts, the prospective study relied on clinical history that participants themselves reported in a screening survey and a study questionnaire. Exposed participants had been in contact, within 2 weeks of entering the study, with a person who had a PCR-confirmed or clinician-diagnosed case of COVID-19. In the prospective study, mobile phlebotomists collected whole blood, serum and a nasopharyngeal or oropharyngeal swab from each participant. Participants in the prospective study had the option to provide additional blood draws and questionnaires over an approximately two-month period. Blood samples from the prospective study were shipped frozen or at room temperature prior to DNA extraction.

This clone was counted a single time. Its specific antigen is unknown. No base quality information exists; no much larger clone differs at one position. Broad study findings and their caveats: The amount of clinical and demographic metadata varied by source and participant and was provided uncurated.

TCRbeta CDR3 regions were amplified from genomic DNA using the immunoSEQ Assay, a bias-controlled multiplex PCR. The paper's data handling went like this. The number of nucleated cells in each sample was estimated by amplification of reference gene primers within the assay. To quantify the absolute abundance of each unique TCRbeta CDR3 rearrangement, sequence reads were collapsed and filtered. For each sample, productive Simpson clonality was calculated by taking the square root of Simpson's diversity index across productive rearrangements. In its TCRdb copy, this immuneACCESS table keeps in-frame sequences only and misses some clones. Where compared with another copy, unresolved V genes explain less than half of these, and the others have no known cause. D and trimming were read from the DNA, whereas the V and J calls and clone size are those reported in that table. The sample includes roughly 240,000 clones, with approximately 90% observed a single time. The top ten clonotypes cover just over 0.85% of the sample.

Recombination connected TRBV14 to TRBJ2-1; TRBD2 fits 7 bases in the junction. The specimen was PBMCs or T cells enriched from blood (not recorded which). This receptor was taken from a man aged 45 to 65 who had been exposed to COVID-19. Here the CDR3 is given as CASSQVRLARQFF. The DNA sequence reads TGTGCCAGCAGCCAAGTCAGACTAGCACGGCAGTTCTTC.